This T cell receptor beta chain was identified during a study of synovial regulatory T cells in juvenile arthritis. Turning to the study itself: A few patients were therapy-naive; more than five received methotrexate alone.

Details on this clone: The antigen is not known.

Germline CDR1 and CDR2: SGHVS and FNYEAQ. The CDR3 is 14 amino acids. DNA was not recorded. Clones were read by immunoSEQ multiplex PCR, and TCRdb kept only the in-frame ones, dropping some. Recorded for this sample: 6,800 or so clones. The study, taken as a whole, reports: CDR3 overlap with synovial Tregs was higher for iaTregs than other blood Tregs. Inflammation-associated Treg cells in blood had less TCR diversity than the remaining blood Treg cells.

This rearrangement joins TRBV7-6 to TRBJ2-5. The clonotype originates from a donor aged 2-30 years with juvenile idiopathic arthritis. Sequencing was done on a sample of Treg cells from blood. This sample's subset: remaining (HLA-DR-negative) circulating blood Treg cells. The CDR3 sequence: CASSLSRWRETQYF. The full variable domain, rest sourced from reference TRBV7-6 and TRBJ2-5, is GAGVSQSPRYKVTKRGQDVALRCDPISGHVSLYWYRQALGQGPEFLTYFNYEAQQDKSGLPNDRFSAERPEGSISTLTIQRTEQRDSAMYRCASSLSRWRETQYFGPGTRLLVL.